Each of the 19 T cell receptor beta chains below was sequenced from the same sample in a study of T cell responses to AZD1222 COVID-19 vaccine. The protocol was immunoSEQ multiplex PCR, while the TCRdb copy is restricted to in-frame clones and leaves out a portion. The data show tens of thousands of clones, approximately 83% seen once. The sample was peripheral blood, taken on day 0 of AZD1222 vaccination. The receptors derive from an adult in good health.

The V gene is TRBV5-4, the J gene TRBJ1-2; TRBD1 matches at 8 bases. The V segment lost 3 bases and the J segment 2 bases; nucleotides outside the gene matches: 6. CDR3 length: 15 amino acids. Germline V lookup: CDR1 SGHNT, CDR2 YYREEE (reference sequence). The CDR3: CASSSTRTGNYGYTF. The CDR3, as DNA: TGTGCCAGCAGCTCTACTAGGACAGGGAACTATGGCTACACCTTC. The full variable domain, with the rest looked up from reference TRBV5-4 and TRBJ1-2, is ETGVTQSPTHLIKTRGQQVTLRCSSQSGHNTVSWYQQALGQGPQFIFQYYREEENGRGNFPPRFSGLQFPNYSSELNVNALELDDSALYLCASSSTRTGNYGYTFGSGTRLTVV.

The rearrangement joins TRBV2 to TRBJ2-5; a weak D match, TRBD2 (5 bases). The V gene lost 6 bases and the J gene lost 0 bases, with 11 bases spanning the gap. CDR1 is SNHLY and CDR2 is FYNNEI in the germline V gene. This CDR3 spans 14 amino acids. CDR3 bases: TGTGCCAGCAGGAACACTAGAAACCAAGAGACCCAGTACTTC. Its translation is CASRNTRNQETQYF.

The rearrangement uses TRBV2 and TRBJ1-2, with D tentatively TRBD1 (6 bases). The germline V and J ends were trimmed by 6 bases and 2 bases, with 7 bases remaining between them. Germline V CDR1 and CDR2: SNHLY, FYNNEI. The CDR3 length is 12 residues. CDR3 residues: CASRGANYGYTF. CDR3 coding DNA: TGTGCCAGCAGGGGGGCGAACTATGGCTACACCTTC.

The rearrangement uses TRBV6-5 and TRBJ2-1, with D maybe TRBD1 (6 bases). V gave up 6 bases and J gave up 5 bases, with 14 bases separating them. Germline-derived CDR1 and CDR2 are MNHEY and SVGAGI. There are 14 residues in the CDR3. CDR3 residues: CASRLDPGDNEQFF. The CDR3, as DNA: TGTGCCAGCAGGTTGGACCCAGGGGACAATGAGCAGTTCTTC.

This sequence joins TRBV11-3 and TRBJ2-2; the D is unclear. The CDR3 loop spans 12 amino acids. Trimming left V 4 bases short and J 8 bases short, with 8 bases between. CDR1 is SGHNT, CDR2 YENEEA, per germline. In nucleotides, the CDR3 is TGTGCCAGCAGCTCCAGTTTTGGGGAGCTGTTTTTT. This translates into CASSSSFGELFF. The full variable domain, in which reference TRBV11-3 and TRBJ2-2 provide the parts outside the CDR3, is EAGVVQSPRYKIIEKKQPVAFWCNPISGHNTLYWYLQNLGQGPELLIRYENEEAVDDSQLPKDRFSAERLKGVDSTLKIQPAELGDSAVYLCASSSSFGELFFGEGSRLTVL.

The rearrangement joins TRBV30 to TRBJ1-5; maybe TRBD1 (6 bases). The V gene's germline CDR1 is GTSNPN and CDR2 SVGIG (reference sequence). This CDR3 spans 15 amino acids. V was shortened by 1 base and J by 6 bases, with 16 bases between the two germline ends. The CDR3 bases are TGTGCCTGGAGTGGATCACCGGGAGGGGGTCAGCCCCAGCATTTT. Protein: CAWSGSPGGGQPQHF. The complete variable domain, with remaining parts taken from reference TRBV30 and TRBJ1-5, reads SQTIHQWPATLVQPVGSPLSLECTVEGTSNPNLYWYRQAAGRGLQLLFYSVGIGQISSEVPQNLSASRPQDRQFILSSKKLLLSDSGFYLCAWSGSPGGGQPQHFGDGTRLSIL.

This chain connects TRBV3-1 (or the pseudogene TRBV3-2) to TRBJ1-5; TRBD1 is a possible D gene (5 bases). This CDR3 has 15 amino acids. CDR1 is LGHDT, CDR2 YNNKEL, per germline (reference sequence). V was shortened by 6 bases and J by 2 bases, with 14 bases between the two germline ends. The CDR3 loop is CASSPDSSGNQPQHF. The DNA of the CDR3 is TGTGCCAGCAGTCCTGACAGTTCAGGCAATCAGCCCCAGCATTTT.

The chain joins TRBV28 to TRBJ1-2; D perhaps matches TRBD1 (5 bases). Germline V gene data show CDR1 as MDHEN and CDR2 as SYDVKM. Trimming pared 4 bases from V and 6 bases from J, leaving 12 bases between. The length of the CDR3 is 13 residues. CDR3 sequence (DNA): TGTGCCAGCAGTTCGGGGACTTCCCATGGCTACACCTTC. Protein product: CASSSGTSHGYTF.

This clone is medium-sized (0.01 to 0.1%). V gene TRBV28 combines with J gene TRBJ1-2, with a possible D match to TRBD1 (5 bases). V gave up 1 base and J gave up 4 bases, with 13 bases separating them. Germline lookup yields CDR1 MDHEN and CDR2 SYDVKM. The CDR3 extends over 15 amino acids. CDR3 loop: CASSLFRGSGYGYTF. CDR3 coding DNA: TGTGCCAGCAGTTTATTTCGGGGGTCTGGCTATGGCTACACCTTC.

The genes are TRBV27 and TRBJ1-1, with D hard to call. CDR1 MNHEY and CDR2 SMNVEV come from the germline V gene (reference sequence). The CDR3 is 13 residues long. Trimming stripped 5 bases from V and 1 base from J, with 8 bases between. The CDR3 reads CASSGRRNTEAFF. The CDR3, as DNA: TGTGCCAGCAGTGGACGGCGGAACACTGAAGCTTTCTTT.

The rearrangement uses TRBV4-1 and TRBJ2-2, with D tentatively TRBD2 (6 bases). V was clipped by 4 bases and J by 3 bases, with 12 bases between them. Looked up from germline, CDR1 is MGHRA and CDR2 is YSYEKL. CDR3 length: 15 residues. CDR3 sequence (DNA): TGCGCCAGCAGCCGGGGGGTTGGGTACACCGGGGAGCTGTTTTTT. This translates into CASSRGVGYTGELFF.

The chain has TRBV11-2 and TRBJ2-5, with a weak D call TRBD1 (5 bases). The CDR3 covers 15 residues. Germline loops: CDR1 SGHAT, CDR2 FQNNGV. Trimming pared 5 bases from V and 5 bases from J, leaving 18 bases between. CDR3 sequence: CASSLLFGATETQYF. The CDR3 DNA is TGTGCCAGCAGCCTCCTCTTTGGGGCTACGGAGACCCAGTACTTC.

This chain uses TRBV30 with TRBJ2-1; D is uncertain. CDR3 length equals 13 residues. V dropped 1 base and J dropped 9 bases, with 13 bases sitting between them. Per germline, CDR1 GTSNPN and CDR2 SVGIG (reference sequence). The CDR3 coding sequence is TGTGCCTGGAGTGGGGTAGCCCTAGGTGAGCAGTTCTTC. It translates to CAWSGVALGEQFF.

The V gene is TRBV11-3, the J gene TRBJ2-1; D uncertain. The CDR3 contains 14 residues. Germline lookup yields CDR1 SGHNT and CDR2 YENEEA. V was cut by 0 bases and J by 5 bases, with 8 bases left in between. CDR3 coding DNA: TGTGCCAGCAGCTTAGACGGCCGGAACAATGAGCAGTTCTTC. It yields the protein CASSLDGRNNEQFF.

V gene TRBV19 combines with J gene TRBJ2-2, with D perhaps TRBD1 (5 bases). V dropped 0 bases and J dropped 2 bases, with 16 bases sitting between them. This CDR3 contains 18 residues. Germline values: CDR1 LNHDA, CDR2 SQIVND (reference sequence). This chain's CDR3 is CASSIDLGLSLNTGELFF. The CDR3 DNA is TGTGCCAGTAGTATAGATCTGGGGCTAAGTCTAAACACCGGGGAGCTGTTTTTT.

This clone was seen once. V usage is TRBV3-1 (or the pseudogene TRBV3-2) and J usage is TRBJ2-7; 10 bases match TRBD2. The CDR3 runs to 15 residues. The germline gives CDR1 LGHDT, CDR2 YNNKEL (reference sequence). The V segment lost 1 base and the J segment 4 bases; nucleotides outside the gene matches: 4. This CDR3 is CASSQASGGVYEQYF. CDR3 DNA sequence: TGTGCCAGCAGCCAAGCTAGCGGGGGAGTGTACGAGCAGTACTTC.

This chain uses TRBV9 with TRBJ2-3; D tentatively fits TRBD1 or TRBD2 (6 bases each). The CDR3 covers 12 residues. Germline V gene data show CDR1 as SGDLS and CDR2 as YYNGEE. Trimming cost V 6 bases and J 4 bases, with 9 bases left between them. The CDR3 spells CASTGAADTQYF. In nucleotides, the CDR3 is TGTGCCAGCACGGGGGCCGCAGATACGCAGTATTTT.

The genes are TRBV19 and TRBJ2-1; D gene ambiguous. CDR3 size: 16 residues. V lost 1 base to trimming and J lost 1 base, with 11 bases between them. Germline V CDR1 and CDR2: LNHDA, SQIVND (reference sequence). CDR3 sequence: CASSIAASSSYNEQFF. CDR3 DNA sequence: TGTGCCAGTAGTATAGCCGCTAGTTCGTCCTACAATGAGCAGTTCTTC.

V gene TRBV28 combines with J gene TRBJ2-7, with a tentative D call TRBD2 (6 bases). With 5 bases removed from V and 3 bases from J, the gap between germline ends came to 20 bases. The CDR3 spans 16 residues. CDR1 is MDHEN, CDR2 SYDVKM, per germline. CDR3 coding DNA: TGTGCCAGCAGTCTTCTCCCGCCGGCGGGACGCTACGAGCAGTACTTC. Translated, it gives CASSLLPPAGRYEQYF.